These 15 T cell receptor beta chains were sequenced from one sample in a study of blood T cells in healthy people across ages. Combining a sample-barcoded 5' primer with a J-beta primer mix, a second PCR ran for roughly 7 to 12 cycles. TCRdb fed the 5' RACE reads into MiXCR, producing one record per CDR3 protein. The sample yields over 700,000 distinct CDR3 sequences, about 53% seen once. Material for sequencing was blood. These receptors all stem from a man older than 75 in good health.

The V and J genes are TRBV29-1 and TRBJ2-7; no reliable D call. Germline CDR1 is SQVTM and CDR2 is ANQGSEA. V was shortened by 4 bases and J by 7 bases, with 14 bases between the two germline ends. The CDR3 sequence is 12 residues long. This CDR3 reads CSVARRDNEQYF. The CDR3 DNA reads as TGCAGCGTTGCACGCAGAGACAATGAGCAGTACTTC.

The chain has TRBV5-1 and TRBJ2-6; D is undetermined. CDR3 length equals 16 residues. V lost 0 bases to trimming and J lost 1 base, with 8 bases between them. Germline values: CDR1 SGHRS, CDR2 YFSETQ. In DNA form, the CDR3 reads TGCGCCAGCAGCTTGGGGACGGAGTCTGGGGCCAACGTCCTGACTTTC. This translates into CASSLGTESGANVLTF.

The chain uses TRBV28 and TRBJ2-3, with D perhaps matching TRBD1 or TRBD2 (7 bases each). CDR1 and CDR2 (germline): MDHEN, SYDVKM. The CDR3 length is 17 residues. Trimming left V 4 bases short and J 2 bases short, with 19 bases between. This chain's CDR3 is CASSSRGGGGLTDTQYF. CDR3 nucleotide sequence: TGTGCCAGCAGTTCTCGAGGGGGCGGGGGTCTCACAGATACGCAGTATTTT.

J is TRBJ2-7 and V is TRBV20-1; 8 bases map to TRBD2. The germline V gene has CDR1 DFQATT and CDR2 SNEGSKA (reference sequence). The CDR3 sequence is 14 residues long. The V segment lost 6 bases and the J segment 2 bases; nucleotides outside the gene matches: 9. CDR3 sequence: CSALAGGGTYEQYF. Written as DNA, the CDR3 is TGCAGTGCCTTGGCCGGCGGGGGGACCTACGAGCAGTACTTC.

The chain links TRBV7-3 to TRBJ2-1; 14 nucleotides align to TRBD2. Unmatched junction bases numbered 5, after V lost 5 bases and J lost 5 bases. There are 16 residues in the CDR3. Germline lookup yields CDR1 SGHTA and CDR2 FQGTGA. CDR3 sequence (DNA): TGTGCCAGCAGCCAGACTAGCGGGAGGGACAACAATGAGCAGTTCTTC. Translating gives CASSQTSGRDNNEQFF. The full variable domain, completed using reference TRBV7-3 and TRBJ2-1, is GAGVSQTPSNKVTEKGKYVELRCDPISGHTALYWYRQSLGQGPEFLIYFQGTGAADDSGLPNDRFFAVRPEGSVSTLKIQRTERGDSAVYLCASSQTSGRDNNEQFFGPGTRLTVL.

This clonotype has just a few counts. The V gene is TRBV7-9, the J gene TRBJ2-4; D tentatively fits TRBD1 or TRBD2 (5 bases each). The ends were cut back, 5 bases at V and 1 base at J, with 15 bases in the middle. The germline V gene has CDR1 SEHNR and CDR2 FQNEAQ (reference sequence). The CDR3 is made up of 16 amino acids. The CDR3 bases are TGTGCCAGCAGCCTCATGGGGGAACGGGCCAAAAACATTCAGTACTTC. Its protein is CASSLMGERAKNIQYF. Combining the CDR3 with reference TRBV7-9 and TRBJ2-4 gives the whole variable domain DTGVSQNPRHKITKRGQNVTFRCDPISEHNRLYWYRQTLGQGPEFLTYFQNEAQLEKSRLLSDRFSAERPKGSFSTLEIQRTEQGDSAMYLCASSLMGERAKNIQYFGAGTRLSVL.

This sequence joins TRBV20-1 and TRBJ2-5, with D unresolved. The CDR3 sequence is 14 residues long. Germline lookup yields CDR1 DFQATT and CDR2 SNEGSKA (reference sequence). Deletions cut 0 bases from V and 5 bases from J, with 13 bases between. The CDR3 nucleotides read TGCAGTGCTAGAGATCGGGTAAAGACGGAGACCCAGTACTTC. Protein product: CSARDRVKTETQYF.

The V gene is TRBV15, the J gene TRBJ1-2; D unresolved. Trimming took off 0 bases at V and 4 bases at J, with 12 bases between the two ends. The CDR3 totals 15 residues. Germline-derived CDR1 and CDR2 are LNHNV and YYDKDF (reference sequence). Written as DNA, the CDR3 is TGTGCCACCAGCAGAGATAGACTACAGTTCTATGGCTACACCTTC. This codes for CATSRDRLQFYGYTF. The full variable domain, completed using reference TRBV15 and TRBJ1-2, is DAMVIQNPRYQVTQFGKPVTLSCSQTLNHNVMYWYQQKSSQAPKLLFHYYDKDFNNEADTPDNFQSRRPNTSFCFLDIRSPGLGDTAMYLCATSRDRLQFYGYTFGSGTRLTVV.

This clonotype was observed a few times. CDR3 region: CASASVGGPRGNEQYF. Written as DNA, the CDR3 is TGTGCCAGCGCGAGTGTTGGGGGCCCGAGGGGAAACGAGCAGTACTTC. This chain uses TRBV27 with TRBJ2-7; possible D gene TRBD1, 6 bases. Germline lookup yields CDR1 MNHEY and CDR2 SMNVEV (reference sequence). The CDR3 runs 16 residues. Trimming took 8 bases from V and 5 from J, leaving 25 bases between them.

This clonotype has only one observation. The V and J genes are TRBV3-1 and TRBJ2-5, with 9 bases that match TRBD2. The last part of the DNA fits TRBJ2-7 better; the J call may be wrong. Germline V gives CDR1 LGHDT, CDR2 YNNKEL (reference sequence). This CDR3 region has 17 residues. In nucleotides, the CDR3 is TGTGCCAGCAGCCAACGCTTTCAAGCGGGAGGAAACTACGAGCAGTACTTC. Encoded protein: CASSQRFQAGGNYEQYF.

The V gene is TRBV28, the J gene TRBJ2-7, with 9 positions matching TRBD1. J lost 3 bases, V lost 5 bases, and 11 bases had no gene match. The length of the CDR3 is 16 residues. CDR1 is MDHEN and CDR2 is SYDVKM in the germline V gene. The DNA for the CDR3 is TGTGCCAGCAGTCCCCCTGAGGGACAGGGCCTCTACGAGCAGTACTTC. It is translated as CASSPPEGQGLYEQYF.

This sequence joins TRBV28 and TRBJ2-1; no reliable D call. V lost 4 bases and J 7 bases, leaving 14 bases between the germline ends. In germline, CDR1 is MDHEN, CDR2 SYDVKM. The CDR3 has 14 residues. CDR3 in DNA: TGTGCCAGCAGTTCATGGAGTGTGACTAATGAGCAGTTCTTC. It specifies CASSSWSVTNEQFF. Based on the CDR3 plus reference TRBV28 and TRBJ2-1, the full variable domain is DVKVTQSSRYLVKRTGEKVFLECVQDMDHENMFWYRQDPGLGLRLIYFSYDVKMKEKGDIPEGYSVSREKKERFSLILESASTNQTSMYLCASSSWSVTNEQFFGPGTRLTVL.

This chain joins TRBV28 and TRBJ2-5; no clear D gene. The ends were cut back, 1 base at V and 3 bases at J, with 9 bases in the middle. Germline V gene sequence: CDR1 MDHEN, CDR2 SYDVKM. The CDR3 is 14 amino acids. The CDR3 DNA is TGTGCCAGCAGTTTATACTCCGGTAAAGAGACCCAGTACTTC. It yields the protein CASSLYSGKETQYF.

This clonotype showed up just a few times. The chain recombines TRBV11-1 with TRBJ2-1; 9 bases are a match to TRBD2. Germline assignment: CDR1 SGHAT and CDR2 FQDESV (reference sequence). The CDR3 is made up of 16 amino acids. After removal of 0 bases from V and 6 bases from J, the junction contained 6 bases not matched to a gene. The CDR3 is CASSLARGGGGNEQFF. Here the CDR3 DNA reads TGTGCCAGCAGCTTAGCTCGCGGCGGGGGGGGCAATGAGCAGTTCTTC.

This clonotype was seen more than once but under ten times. In nucleotides, the CDR3 is TGTGCCAGCAGCCAAGATAGCGGGGATTTCAACGAGCAGTACTTC. Residues: CASSQDSGDFNEQYF. The J gene is TRBJ2-7, the V gene TRBV4-2; 8 bases line up with TRBD2. J lost 5 bases, V lost 0 bases, and 6 bases had no gene match. The CDR3 is 15 amino acids. CDR1 is LGHNA, CDR2 YNFKEQ, per germline.